These 16 T cell receptor beta chains were all obtained from the same sample, sequenced in a study of cytomegalovirus exposure and HLA in healthy donors. Primers: 60 Vbeta forward and 13 Jbeta reverse. Sequenced by immunoSEQ multiplex PCR; TCRdb stores in-frame clones only, minus some. The sample yields about 220,000 clones, around four fifths seen once. Sequencing used PBMCs. These receptor sequences come from a boy between 2 and 10 years old in good health and CMV-seronegative.

The genes are TRBV7-2 and TRBJ1-1; D might be TRBD1 (6 bases). The CDR3 has 14 amino acids. Germline-derived CDR1 and CDR2 are SGHTA and FQGNSA. Deletions cut 4 bases from V and 5 bases from J, with 14 bases between. The CDR3 DNA reads as TGTGCCAGCAGCTCCAGGGGTGAGGATACTGAAGCTTTCTTT. This translates into CASSSRGEDTEAFF.

This chain connects TRBV9 to TRBJ1-1, with TRBD1 as a possible D gene (5 bases). Germline loops: CDR1 SGDLS, CDR2 YYNGEE. Trimming took off 4 bases at V and 1 base at J, with 14 bases between the two ends. The CDR3 totals 15 residues. The CDR3 nucleotides read TGTGCCAGCAGCCCCGGGCGGGGACCGAACACTGAAGCTTTCTTT. Amino acids: CASSPGRGPNTEAFF.

This chain links TRBV2 with TRBJ2-1; D unclear. This CDR3 contains 15 residues. The V end lost 4 bases, the J end lost 8 bases, and 18 bases lay between the germline ends. The V gene's germline CDR1 is SNHLY and CDR2 FYNNEI. Here the CDR3 DNA reads TGTGCCAGCAGTGGATTGAGCTCCGCCTCCCATGAGCAGTTCTTC. This encodes CASSGLSSASHEQFF.

This chain uses TRBV27 with TRBJ1-2; tentative D call: TRBD1 (6 bases). The CDR3 is 13 residues long. Germline V gene lookup returns CDR1 MNHEY and CDR2 SMNVEV (reference sequence). Trimming stripped 5 bases from V and 8 bases from J, with 15 bases between. This CDR3 is CASSTGTSSGYTF. For the CDR3, the DNA is TGTGCCAGCAGTACCGGGACATCGTCGGGCTACACCTTC.

The chain is built from TRBV12-5 and TRBJ1-5; 10 bases line up with TRBD1. The V segment lost 4 bases and the J segment 5 bases; nucleotides outside the gene matches: 5. The germline CDR1 and CDR2 sequences are LGHNT and FRNRAP. This CDR3 has 15 residues. For the CDR3, the DNA is TGTGCTAGTGGTTCGTGGACAGGGGGATATCAGCCCCAGCATTTT. This translates into CASGSWTGGYQPQHF. Full variable domain (outside the CDR3, taken from reference TRBV12-5 and TRBJ1-5): DARVTQTPRHKVTEMGQEVTMRCQPILGHNTVFWYRQTMMQGLELLAYFRNRAPLDDSGMPKDRFSAEMPDATLATLKIQPSEPRDSAVYFCASGSWTGGYQPQHFGDGTRLSIL.

In its sample, this clone was seen a few times. This chain links TRBV7-8 with TRBJ2-5; perhaps TRBD2 as D (5 bases). In germline, CDR1 is SGHVS, CDR2 FQNEAQ. This CDR3 is built from 16 residues. The V and J ends lost 5 bases and 5 bases respectively, with 21 bases between them. The CDR3 region is CASSGRLVEEAETQYF. CDR3 nucleotide sequence: TGTGCCAGCAGCGGGCGCCTTGTGGAGGAGGCGGAGACCCAGTACTTC.

The chain is built from TRBV2 and TRBJ2-3; TRBD2 agrees at 9 bases. Per the germline V gene, CDR1 is SNHLY and CDR2 is FYNNEI. The V segment lost 5 bases and the J segment 2 bases; nucleotides outside the gene matches: 8. The CDR3 contains 16 residues. Here the CDR3 reads CASSSGGSFFTDTQYF. CDR3 nucleotide sequence: TGTGCCAGCAGTAGCGGGGGGTCTTTTTTCACAGATACGCAGTATTTT. Filled out from reference TRBV2 and TRBJ2-3, the complete variable domain reads EPEVTQTPSHQVTQMGQEVILRCVPISNHLYFYWYRQILGQKVEFLVSFYNNEISEKSEIFDDQFSVERPDGSNFTLKIRSTKLEDSAMYFCASSSGGSFFTDTQYFGPGTRLTVL.

CDR3 sequence reads: CATRDRLTEGNQPQHF. As DNA, the CDR3 is TGTGCCACCAGGGACAGGCTGACCGAGGGCAATCAGCCCCAGCATTTT. V and J are TRBV27 and TRBJ1-5; 8 bases line up with TRBD1. Germline V gene lookup returns CDR1 MNHEY and CDR2 SMNVEV (reference sequence). The CDR3 loop spans 16 amino acids. Losses at the gene ends were 10 bases for V and 2 bases for J; bases not matched to a gene: 13.

This clone came up a few times. The chain carries TRBV30 and TRBJ1-1, with a possible D match to TRBD1 (5 bases). The ends were cut back, 4 bases at V and 0 bases at J, with 6 bases in the middle. Germline assignment: CDR1 GTSNPN and CDR2 SVGIG (reference sequence). The CDR3 loop spans 12 amino acids. CDR3 in DNA: TGTGCCTGGAAGACAGTGAACACTGAAGCTTTCTTT. Translated: CAWKTVNTEAFF.

The V gene is TRBV7-9, the J gene TRBJ2-5; possibly TRBD2 for D (7 bases). CDR1 is SEHNR, CDR2 FQNEAQ, per germline (reference sequence). The CDR3 is 18 amino acids. Trimming took 5 bases from V and 3 from J, leaving 25 bases between them. The CDR3 DNA follows: TGTGCCAGCAGCCCTCAAGGCGGATGGGGGCTAGCGGAAGAGACCCAGTACTTC. This sequence encodes CASSPQGGWGLAEETQYF.

This chain joins TRBV6-5 and TRBJ1-1; weak D call: TRBD1 (6 bases). The CDR3 contains 13 residues. Deletions cut 3 bases from V and 5 bases from J, with 10 bases between. Germline assignment: CDR1 MNHEY and CDR2 SVGAGI. CDR3 amino acids: CASSYLGQTEAFF. CDR3 bases: TGTGCCAGCAGTTATTTAGGACAGACTGAAGCTTTCTTT.

The chain employs TRBV5-1 and TRBJ2-3; 10 bases agree with TRBD1. Germline trimming cut 0 bases from V and 8 bases from J; bases unmatched to any gene: 9. The CDR3 length is 16 residues. The germline V gene encodes CDR1 SGHRS and CDR2 YFSETQ. The CDR3 sequence: CASSLEAGTGVSTQYF. The CDR3 DNA sequence: TGCGCCAGCAGCTTGGAGGCCGGGACAGGGGTAAGTACGCAGTATTTT.

A word on this clone: One end of the junction is discordant with germline, which a read error may explain. The chain is built from TRBV25-1 and TRBJ1-4, with D possibly TRBD1 on 5 matching bases. The CDR3 runs 17 residues. CDR1 and CDR2 (germline): MGHDK, SYGVNS. The CDR3 reads CASSDRGLRVTKEKLFF. CDR3 DNA sequence: TGTGCCAGCAGTGACCGGGGACTCCGTGTAACTAAGGAAAAACTGTTTTTT.

V usage is TRBV6-1 and J usage is TRBJ2-7; D might be TRBD1 (5 bases). V lost 0 bases to trimming and J lost 5 bases, with 11 bases between them. The CDR3 spans 14 residues. Germline V CDR1 and CDR2: MNHNS, SASEGT. The DNA for the CDR3 is TGTGCCAGCAGTGAAGCAGGGGCGCGCGACGAGCAGTACTTC. This gives the protein CASSEAGARDEQYF.

The chain has TRBV27 and TRBJ2-7; D unresolved. CDR3 size: 15 residues. Between the trimmed V and J ends, which lost 3 bases and 3 bases, there was a span of 15 bases. Germline-derived CDR1 and CDR2 are MNHEY and SMNVEV (reference sequence). This CDR3 reads CASSLGSSAIYEQYF. DNA for the CDR3: TGTGCCAGCAGTTTGGGCAGTTCCGCTATCTACGAGCAGTACTTC.

This chain joins TRBV9 and TRBJ2-3; 9 bases align to TRBD2. Germline CDR1 reads SGDLS; CDR2 reads YYNGEE. With 6 bases clipped from V and 2 bases from J, the junction kept 7 bases outside the gene matches. The CDR3 has 15 residues. In DNA, the CDR3 is TGTGCCAGCACCTCCAGGGGACTAGCCACAGATACGCAGTATTTT. It is translated as CASTSRGLATDTQYF.